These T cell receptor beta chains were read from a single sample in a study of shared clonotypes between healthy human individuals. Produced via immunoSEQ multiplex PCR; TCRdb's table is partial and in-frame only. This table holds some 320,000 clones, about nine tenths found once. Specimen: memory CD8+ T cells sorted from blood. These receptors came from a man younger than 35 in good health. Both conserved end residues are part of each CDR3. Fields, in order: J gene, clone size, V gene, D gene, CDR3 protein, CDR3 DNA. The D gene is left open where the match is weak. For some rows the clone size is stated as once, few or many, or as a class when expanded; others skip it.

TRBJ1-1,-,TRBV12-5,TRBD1,CASGPPTGVTEAFF,TGTGCTAGTGGCCCCCCGACAGGGGTCACTGAAGCTTTCTTT
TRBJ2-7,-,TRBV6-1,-,CASSESAGGLYEQYF,TGTGCCAGCAGTGAATCGGCAGGAGGGCTCTACGAGCAGTACTTC
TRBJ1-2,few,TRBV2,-,CASSETSGSGGYTF,TGTGCCAGCAGTGAAACCTCGGGCAGCGGAGGCTACACCTTC
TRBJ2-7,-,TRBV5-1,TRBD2,CASSPGPGGEQYF,TGCGCCAGCAGCCCGGGGCCGGGGGGCGAGCAGTACTTC
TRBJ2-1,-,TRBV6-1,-,CASSEIGREQFF,TGTGCCAGCAGTGAAATAGGGCGAGAGCAGTTCTTC
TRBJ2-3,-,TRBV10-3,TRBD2,CAISGDSGRPTDTQYF,TGTGCCATCAGTGGGGATAGCGGGAGGCCGACAGATACGCAGTATTTT
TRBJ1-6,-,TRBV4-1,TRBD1,CASSQDWDRVSPLHF,TGCGCCAGCAGCCAAGATTGGGACAGGGTATCACCCCTCCACTTT
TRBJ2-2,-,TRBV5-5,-,CASSPFGGANTGELFF,TGTGCCAGCAGCCCCTTTGGGGGGGCGAATACCGGGGAGCTGTTTTTT
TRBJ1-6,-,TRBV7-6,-,CASSSDRTENNSPLHF,TGTGCCAGCAGCTCAGACCGGACGGAGAATAATTCACCCCTCCACTTT
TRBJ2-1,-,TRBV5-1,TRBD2,CASSFSAGVNEQFF,TGCGCCAGCAGCTTTTCAGCGGGAGTCAATGAGCAGTTCTTC
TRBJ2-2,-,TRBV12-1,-,CATSGSNTGELFF,TGTGCGACTAGCGGGAGTAACACCGGGGAGCTGTTTTTT
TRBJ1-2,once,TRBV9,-,CASSLGTPGNGYTF,TGTGCCAGCAGCCTAGGGACTCCTGGCAATGGCTACACCTTC
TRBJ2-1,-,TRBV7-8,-,CASSLTEFSYNEQFF,TGTGCCAGCAGCTTAACGGAGTTCTCCTACAATGAGCAGTTCTTC
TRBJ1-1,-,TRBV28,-,CASSFAGTEAFF,TGTGCCAGCAGTTTCGCGGGCACTGAAGCTTTCTTT
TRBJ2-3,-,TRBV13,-,CASSTVQGGTDTQYF,TGTGCCAGCAGCACCGTACAGGGAGGAACAGATACGCAGTATTTT
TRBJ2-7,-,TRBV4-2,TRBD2,CASSQELAGGPSSYEQYF,TGTGCCAGCAGCCAAGAACTAGCGGGAGGGCCGAGCTCCTACGAGCAGTACTTC
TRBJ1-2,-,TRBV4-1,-,CASSQEGGNYGYTF,TGCGCCAGCAGCCAAGAGGGGGGGAACTATGGCTACACCTTC
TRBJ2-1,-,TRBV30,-,CAWSVLGGEQFF,TGTGCCTGGAGTGTATTAGGGGGTGAGCAGTTCTTC
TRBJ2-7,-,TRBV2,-,CASSAHGTGGYEQYF,TGTGCCAGCAGCGCTCATGGCACTGGGGGGTACGAGCAGTACTTC
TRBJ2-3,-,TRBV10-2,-,CASSETRGGRNTQYF,TGCGCCAGCAGTGAGACAAGGGGGGGCCGAAATACGCAGTATTTT
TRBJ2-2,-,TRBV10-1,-,CASSETPSGELFF,TGCGCCAGCAGTGAGACCCCCTCCGGGGAGCTGTTTTTT
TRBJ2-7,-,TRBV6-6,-,CASSPGTLYEQYF,TGTGCCAGCAGTCCAGGGACGCTCTACGAGCAGTACTTC
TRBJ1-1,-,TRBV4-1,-,CASSQTQVNTEAFF,TGCGCCAGCAGCCAGACTCAGGTGAACACTGAAGCTTTCTTT
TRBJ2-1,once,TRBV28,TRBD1,CASSLGQGSHEQFF,TGTGCCAGCAGTCTCGGACAGGGATCACATGAGCAGTTCTTC
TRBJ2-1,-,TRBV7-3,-,CASSPDGSQTWNEQFF,TGTGCCAGCAGCCCCGACGGATCCCAAACGTGGAATGAGCAGTTCTTC
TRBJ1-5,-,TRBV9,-,CASSPGTNQPQHF,TGTGCCAGCAGCCCCGGGACCAATCAGCCCCAGCATTTT
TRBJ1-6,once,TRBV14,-,CASMGSSYNSPLHF,TGTGCCAGCATGGGGAGCTCCTATAATTCACCCCTCCACTTT
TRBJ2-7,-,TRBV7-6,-,CASSLIPSRALSYEQYF,TGTGCCAGCAGCTTAATCCCCAGCAGGGCTCTCTCCTACGAGCAGTACTTC
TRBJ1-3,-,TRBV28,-,CASSGEHSGNTIYF,TGTGCCAGCAGTGGAGAGCACTCTGGAAACACCATATATTTT
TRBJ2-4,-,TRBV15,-,CATSPLAGGRRRNIQYF,TGTGCCACCAGCCCACTTGCGGGTGGCAGACGGCGAAACATTCAGTACTTC
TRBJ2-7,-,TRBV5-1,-,CASSLRDLGQGNFYEQYF,TGCGCCAGCAGCTTGAGAGACTTGGGGCAGGGGAACTTCTACGAGCAGTACTTC
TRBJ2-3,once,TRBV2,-,CASSEPSYLRDSTDTQYF,TGTGCCAGCAGTGAACCATCGTACCTGAGGGATAGCACAGATACGCAGTATTTT
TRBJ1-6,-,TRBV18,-,CASSPQSPLHF,TGTGCCAGCTCACCACAGTCACCCCTCCACTTT
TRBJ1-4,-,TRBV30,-,CAWSVEGLAEKLFF,TGTGCCTGGAGTGTAGAGGGACTAGCCGAAAAACTGTTTTTT
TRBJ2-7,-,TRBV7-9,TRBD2,CASSLSGRAFYEQYF,TGTGCCAGCAGCCTGAGCGGGAGGGCCTTCTACGAGCAGTACTTC
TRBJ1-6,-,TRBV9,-,CASSPGGEPNSPLHF,TGTGCCAGCTCACCGGGTGGGGAACCTAATTCACCCCTCCACTTT
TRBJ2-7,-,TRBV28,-,CASSLWDGANEQYF,TGTGCCAGCAGTTTATGGGATGGGGCTAACGAGCAGTACTTC
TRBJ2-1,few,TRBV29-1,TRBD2,CSVTLAGAYNEQFF,TGCAGCGTTACCCTAGCGGGAGCTTACAATGAGCAGTTCTTC
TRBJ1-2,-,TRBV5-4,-,CASSPSGRGQGYGYTF,TGTGCCAGCAGCCCGTCCGGGCGTGGGCAGGGCTATGGCTACACCTTC
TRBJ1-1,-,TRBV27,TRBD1,CASSLQGGNTEAFF,TGTGCCAGCAGTTTACAGGGGGGGAATACTGAAGCTTTCTTT
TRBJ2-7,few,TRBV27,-,CASSQGIGASYEQYF,TGTGCCAGCAGCCAAGGGATCGGCGCCTCCTACGAGCAGTACTTC
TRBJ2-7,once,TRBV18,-,CASSPPGTGGYEQYF,TGTGCCAGCTCACCACCAGGGACTGGCGGCTACGAGCAGTACTTC
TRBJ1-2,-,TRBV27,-,CASSSASRGAEGYTF,TGTGCCAGCAGTTCGGCATCGCGGGGGGCGGAGGGCTACACCTTC
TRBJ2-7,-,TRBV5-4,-,CASSEGGASFNF,TGTGCCAGCAGCGAAGGAGGGGCTAGCTTTAACTTC
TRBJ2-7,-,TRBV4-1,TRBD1,CASSQAGSGGSSYEQYF,TGCGCCAGCAGCCAAGCCGGCTCAGGGGGCTCTTCCTACGAGCAGTACTTC
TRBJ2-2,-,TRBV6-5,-,CASSRFGGELFF,TGTGCCAGCAGCAGATTTGGCGGGGAGCTGTTTTTT
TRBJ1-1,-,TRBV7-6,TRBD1,CASSAYRGTEAFF,TGTGCCAGCAGCGCGTACAGGGGGACTGAAGCTTTCTTT
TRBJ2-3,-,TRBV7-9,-,CASSLEWAGGTDTQYF,TGTGCCAGCAGCTTAGAATGGGCAGGGGGCACAGATACGCAGTATTTT
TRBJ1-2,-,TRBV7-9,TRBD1,CASSPPGQGGYGYTF,TGTGCCAGCAGCCCTCCGGGGCAGGGGGGCTATGGCTACACCTTC
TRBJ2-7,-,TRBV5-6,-,CASGQGGRVEVSYEQYF,TGTGCCAGCGGACAGGGAGGGCGCGTTGAGGTTTCCTACGAGCAGTACTTC
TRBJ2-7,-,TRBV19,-,CASSSRASLEQYF,TGTGCCAGTAGTAGCAGGGCATCCCTCGAGCAGTACTTC
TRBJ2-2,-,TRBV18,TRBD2,CASSPLIDSGGPNTGELFF,TGTGCCAGCTCACCGTTGATCGATAGCGGGGGGCCAAACACCGGGGAGCTGTTTTTT